What follows is one TCR beta chain and its context. Its specificity is not known. In the PCR, 60 Vbeta and 13 Jbeta primers were used. Using immunoSEQ multiplex PCR, the repertoire was profiled, and TCRdb retains in-frame clones only, with some absent. The sample has 65,000 to 80,000 clones; around 77% are singletons. This record belongs to a study of cytomegalovirus exposure and HLA in healthy donors. The study, taken as a whole, reports: Later analysis associated a missense DCLRE1C variant with TCR beta V- and J-gene trimming. Earlier results showed most TCR beta V segments being productive about 87% or about 30% of the time. Immune exposure information comprised only CMV serostatus.

The CDR3 length is 16 residues. The ends lost 2 bases at V and 3 bases at J; junction bases unmatched: 9. Germline values: CDR1 MNHGY, CDR2 SVAAGI. Nominal health characterized the donors when sampled, though unrecorded immune exposures were likely. The V call is TRBV6-9, the J call TRBJ2-7, with 8 bases that match TRBD1. Sample: PBMCs. This sequence originates from a middle-aged woman in good health and CMV-seropositive. CDR3 nucleotides: TGTGCCAGCAGTTATCCGAGGGACGGACAGGGCTACGAGCAGTACTTC. This gives the protein CASSYPRDGQGYEQYF.